These T cell receptor beta chains were read from a single sample in a study of CD8 T cells in Susac syndrome. Each CDR3 protein gets one entry after TCRdb re-called the immunoSEQ multiplex PCR reads with MiXCR. The data hold around 150,000 distinct CDR3 sequences, with nearly 97% observed a single time. The sequenced sample consisted of CD4+ T cells from PBMCs. The receptors were gathered from a human donor with Susac syndrome. CDR3s leave out the opening cysteine and the closing phenylalanine or tryptophan. Fields, in order: J gene, V gene, clone size, CDR3 protein. A clone size is listed for some rows: how often the clone was seen (once, few, many), or a class if it is expanded.

J gene: TRBJ2-5
V gene: TRBV3-1
clone size: NA
CDR3 protein: ASSQDTHLVETQY

J gene: TRBJ1-2
V gene: TRBV14
clone size: NA
CDR3 protein: ASSQGNYGYT

J gene: TRBJ2-1
V gene: TRBV3-1
clone size: NA
CDR3 protein: ASSQIGTARWQF

J gene: TRBJ2-3
V gene: TRBV11-2
clone size: NA
CDR3 protein: ASSLEGVDRVTDTQY

J gene: TRBJ2-3
V gene: TRBV24-1
clone size: NA
CDR3 protein: ATGGSTDTQY

J gene: TRBJ2-7
V gene: TRBV3-1
clone size: NA
CDR3 protein: ASSQSGTTSYEQY

J gene: TRBJ2-6
V gene: TRBV28
clone size: NA
CDR3 protein: ASSRRDRPLAGANVLT

J gene: TRBJ1-2
V gene: TRBV7-8
clone size: NA
CDR3 protein: ASSFRVGYGYT

J gene: TRBJ2-1
V gene: TRBV7-9
clone size: NA
CDR3 protein: ASSRRAGGPDEQF

J gene: TRBJ1-5
V gene: TRBV20-1
clone size: NA
CDR3 protein: SAREFLDPRDRAPRPQH

J gene: TRBJ2-5
V gene: TRBV24-1
clone size: NA
CDR3 protein: ATSDFGRSGVETQY

J gene: TRBJ1-1
V gene: TRBV28
clone size: NA
CDR3 protein: ASSIYAGEAF

J gene: TRBJ1-5
V gene: TRBV29-1
clone size: once
CDR3 protein: SVTTGGLNQPQH

J gene: TRBJ1-1
V gene: TRBV24-1
clone size: NA
CDR3 protein: ATSEALLGANTEAF

J gene: TRBJ2-1
V gene: TRBV24-1
clone size: NA
CDR3 protein: ATSDFGGNNEQF

J gene: TRBJ1-5
V gene: TRBV20-1
clone size: NA
CDR3 protein: SARPSVRQPQH

J gene: TRBJ1-1
V gene: TRBV6-5
clone size: NA
CDR3 protein: ASSNTVAGAF

J gene: TRBJ1-1
V gene: TRBV21-1
clone size: NA
CDR3 protein: ASDHGRERFTEAF

J gene: TRBJ2-5
V gene: TRBV5-1
clone size: NA
CDR3 protein: ASSPRGAEETQY

J gene: TRBJ2-1
V gene: TRBV23-1
clone size: NA
CDR3 protein: ASSQCRTNYTSSYNEQF

J gene: TRBJ2-7
V gene: TRBV6-5
clone size: few
CDR3 protein: ASSYLRTSLGQY

J gene: TRBJ2-1
V gene: TRBV3-1
clone size: NA
CDR3 protein: ASSHPAPGTGYNEQF

J gene: TRBJ2-5
V gene: TRBV18
clone size: NA
CDR3 protein: ASSPPGTGKSETQY

J gene: TRBJ1-4
V gene: TRBV14
clone size: NA
CDR3 protein: ASSPNPGQLF

J gene: TRBJ2-7
V gene: TRBV20-1
clone size: NA
CDR3 protein: SATGPFSYEQY

J gene: TRBJ2-7
V gene: TRBV5-4
clone size: NA
CDR3 protein: ASSLGGGTNEQY

J gene: TRBJ2-6
V gene: TRBV4-1
clone size: NA
CDR3 protein: ASSQDRRGAGANVLT

J gene: TRBJ1-1
V gene: TRBV6-5
clone size: NA
CDR3 protein: ASRLGQNTEAF

J gene: TRBJ2-2
V gene: TRBV29-1
clone size: NA
CDR3 protein: SVAQLNTGELF

J gene: TRBJ1-1
V gene: TRBV29-1
clone size: NA
CDR3 protein: SGYRYNTEAF

J gene: TRBJ1-3
V gene: TRBV18
clone size: NA
CDR3 protein: ASSPDLQRSGNTIY

J gene: TRBJ1-1
V gene: TRBV28
clone size: NA
CDR3 protein: ASSRPGAPNTEAF

J gene: TRBJ2-7
V gene: TRBV12-3/TRBV12-4
clone size: few
CDR3 protein: ASSLTEAYEQY

J gene: TRBJ2-3
V gene: TRBV5-1
clone size: NA
CDR3 protein: ASSPGSTSGGTDTQY

J gene: TRBJ2-1
V gene: TRBV3-1
clone size: NA
CDR3 protein: ASSLRQGGSSYNEQF

J gene: TRBJ2-5
V gene: TRBV5-1
clone size: NA
CDR3 protein: ASSSNGGGAWETQY

J gene: TRBJ2-2
V gene: TRBV29-1
clone size: NA
CDR3 protein: SVGAPYTGELF

J gene: TRBJ2-5
V gene: TRBV7-3
clone size: NA
CDR3 protein: ASSLYGLGSSGYQETQY

J gene: TRBJ2-1
V gene: TRBV4-1
clone size: NA
CDR3 protein: ASSLAGLAGGYEQF

J gene: TRBJ1-2
V gene: TRBV28
clone size: NA
CDR3 protein: ATRKSGGYYGYT

J gene: TRBJ2-1
V gene: TRBV5-4
clone size: NA
CDR3 protein: ASSLDLAGVHNEQF

J gene: TRBJ2-3
V gene: TRBV6-1
clone size: NA
CDR3 protein: ASSNGGRPRTDTQY

J gene: TRBJ1-1
V gene: TRBV28
clone size: NA
CDR3 protein: ASSHLQGVGTEAF

J gene: TRBJ2-7
V gene: TRBV6-5
clone size: NA
CDR3 protein: ASSQTGTQFYEQY

J gene: TRBJ2-2
V gene: TRBV7-3
clone size: NA
CDR3 protein: ASSWTSTGELF

J gene: TRBJ2-6
V gene: TRBV3-1
clone size: NA
CDR3 protein: ASSHDLTSGANVLT

J gene: TRBJ2-3
V gene: TRBV7-9
clone size: NA
CDR3 protein: ASIKTSGTRTDTQY

J gene: TRBJ2-3
V gene: TRBV23-1
clone size: NA
CDR3 protein: ASSHGLITDTQY

J gene: TRBJ2-5
V gene: TRBV29-1
clone size: NA
CDR3 protein: SVEDREGSETQY

J gene: TRBJ2-3
V gene: TRBV6-6
clone size: NA
CDR3 protein: AISGGDTQY

J gene: TRBJ1-5
V gene: TRBV14
clone size: NA
CDR3 protein: ASRPMGTGVQPQH

J gene: TRBJ2-5
V gene: TRBV4-1
clone size: NA
CDR3 protein: ASSQEALKTQY

J gene: TRBJ2-7
V gene: TRBV9
clone size: NA
CDR3 protein: ASSPRAGSAEQY

J gene: TRBJ2-2
V gene: TRBV3-1
clone size: NA
CDR3 protein: ASSRTSGSTGELF

J gene: TRBJ2-7
V gene: TRBV4-2
clone size: NA
CDR3 protein: ASSQDGMSYTYEQY

J gene: TRBJ1-2
V gene: TRBV7-9
clone size: NA
CDR3 protein: ASSKGEIGGYT

J gene: TRBJ2-1
V gene: TRBV29-1
clone size: NA
CDR3 protein: SVDLSGYEQF

J gene: TRBJ1-5
V gene: TRBV20-1
clone size: NA
CDR3 protein: SAGQGASNQPQH

J gene: TRBJ2-1
V gene: TRBV24-1
clone size: NA
CDR3 protein: ATSDPDGTSSYNEQF

J gene: TRBJ2-4
V gene: TRBV20-1
clone size: once
CDR3 protein: SARDLRREIAKNIQY